This TCR beta chain was sequenced for a study of CDR3 diversity in severe acne. TCRdb recomputed calls from the PCR reads with MiXCR, one row per CDR3 protein. The profile covers tens of thousands of distinct CDR3 sequences, with around 53% appearing a single time and 14% taken by the ten largest. This clonotype was counted at least ten times. Germline loops: CDR1 SGHTA, CDR2 FQGNSA. V was clipped by 4 bases and J by 1 base, with 11 bases between them. This CDR3 spans 15 amino acids. The sequencing sample was made of blood. This sequence originates from a male donor in good health, without acne. The rearrangement links TRBV7-2 to TRBJ1-5, with a tentative D call TRBD1 (5 bases). Here the CDR3 DNA reads TGTGCCAGCAGCTGGCAGAAGGGGAGCAATCAGCCCCAGCATTTT. Amino acid sequence: CASSWQKGSNQPQHF.